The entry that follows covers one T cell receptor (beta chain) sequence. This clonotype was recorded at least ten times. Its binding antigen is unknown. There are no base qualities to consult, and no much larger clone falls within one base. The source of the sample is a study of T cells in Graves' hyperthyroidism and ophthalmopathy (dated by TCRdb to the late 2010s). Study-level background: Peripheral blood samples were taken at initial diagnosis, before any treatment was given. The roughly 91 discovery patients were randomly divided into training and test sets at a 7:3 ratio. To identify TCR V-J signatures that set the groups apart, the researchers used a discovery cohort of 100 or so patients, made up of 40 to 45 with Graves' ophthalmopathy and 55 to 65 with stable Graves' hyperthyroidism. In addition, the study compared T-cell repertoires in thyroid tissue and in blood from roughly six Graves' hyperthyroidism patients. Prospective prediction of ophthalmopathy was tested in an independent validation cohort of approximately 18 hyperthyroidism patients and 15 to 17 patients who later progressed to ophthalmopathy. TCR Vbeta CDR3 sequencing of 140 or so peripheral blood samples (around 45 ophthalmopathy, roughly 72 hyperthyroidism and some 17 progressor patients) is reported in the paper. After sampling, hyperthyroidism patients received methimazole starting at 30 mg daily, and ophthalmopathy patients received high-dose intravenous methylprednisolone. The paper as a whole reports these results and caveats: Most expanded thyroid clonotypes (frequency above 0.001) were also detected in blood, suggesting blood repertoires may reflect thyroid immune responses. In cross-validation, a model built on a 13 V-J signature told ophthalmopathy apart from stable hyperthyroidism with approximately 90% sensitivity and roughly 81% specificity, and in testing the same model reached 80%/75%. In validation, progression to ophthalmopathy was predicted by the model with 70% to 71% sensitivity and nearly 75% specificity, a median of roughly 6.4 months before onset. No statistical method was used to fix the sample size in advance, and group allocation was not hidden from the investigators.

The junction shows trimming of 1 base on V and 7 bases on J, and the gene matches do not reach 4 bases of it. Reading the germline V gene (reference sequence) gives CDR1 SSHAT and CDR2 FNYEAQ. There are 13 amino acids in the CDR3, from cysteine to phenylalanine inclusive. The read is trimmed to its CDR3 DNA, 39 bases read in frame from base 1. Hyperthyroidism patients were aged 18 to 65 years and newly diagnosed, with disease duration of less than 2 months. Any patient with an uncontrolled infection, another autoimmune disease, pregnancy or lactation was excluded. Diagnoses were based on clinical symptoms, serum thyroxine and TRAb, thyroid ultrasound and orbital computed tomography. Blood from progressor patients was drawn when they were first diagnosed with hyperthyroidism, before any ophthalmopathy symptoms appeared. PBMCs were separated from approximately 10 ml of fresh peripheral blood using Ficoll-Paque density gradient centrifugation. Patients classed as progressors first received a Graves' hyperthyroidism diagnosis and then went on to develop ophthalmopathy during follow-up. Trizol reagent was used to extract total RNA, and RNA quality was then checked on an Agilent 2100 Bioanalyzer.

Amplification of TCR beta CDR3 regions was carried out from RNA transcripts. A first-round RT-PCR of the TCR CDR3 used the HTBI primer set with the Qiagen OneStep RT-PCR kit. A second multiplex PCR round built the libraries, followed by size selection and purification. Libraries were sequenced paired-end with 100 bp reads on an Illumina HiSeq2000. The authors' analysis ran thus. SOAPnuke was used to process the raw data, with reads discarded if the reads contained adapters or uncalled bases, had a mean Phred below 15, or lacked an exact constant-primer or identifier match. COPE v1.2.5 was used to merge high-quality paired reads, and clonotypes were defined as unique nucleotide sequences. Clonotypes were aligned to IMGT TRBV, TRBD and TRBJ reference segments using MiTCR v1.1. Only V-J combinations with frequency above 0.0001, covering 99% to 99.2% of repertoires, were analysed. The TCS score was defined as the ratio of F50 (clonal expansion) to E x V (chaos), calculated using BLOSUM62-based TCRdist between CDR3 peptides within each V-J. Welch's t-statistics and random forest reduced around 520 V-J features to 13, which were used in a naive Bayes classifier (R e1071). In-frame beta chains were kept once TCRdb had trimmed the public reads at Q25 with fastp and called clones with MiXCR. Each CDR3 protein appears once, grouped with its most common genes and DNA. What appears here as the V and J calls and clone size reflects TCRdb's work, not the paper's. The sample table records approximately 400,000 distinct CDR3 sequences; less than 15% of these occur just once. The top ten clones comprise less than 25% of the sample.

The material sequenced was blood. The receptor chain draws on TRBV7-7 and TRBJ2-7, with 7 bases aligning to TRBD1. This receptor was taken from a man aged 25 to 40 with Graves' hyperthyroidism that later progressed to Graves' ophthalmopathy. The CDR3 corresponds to CASSLDRGREQYF. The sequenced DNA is TGTGCCAGCAGCTTAGACAGGGGAAGGGAGCAGTACTTC.